The clone carrying this T cell receptor (beta chain) appeared many times. V dropped 1 base and J dropped 6; count of bases not matched to a gene: 7. CDR3 length equals 15 residues. CDR1 is SGHKS and CDR2 is YYEKEE in the germline V gene (reference sequence). TCRdb processed the PCR reads anew with MiXCR; each CDR3 protein has one entry. The data show about 640,000 distinct CDR3 sequences, with 15% to 20% seen just once and roughly 0.85% held by the top ten. The sample is drawn from a study of molecular identifiers for immune sequencing clone quantification. RNA fractions of 10%, 30% or 50% and roughly 17,000 to 1,100,000 sorted cells were the source of naive CD8 libraries.

Specimen: naive CD8+ T cells from blood, with Jurkat cell RNA spiked in. This sample's subset: FACS-sorted CD8+CD4-CCR7+CD45RA+ naive T cells. The rearrangement links TRBV5-5 to TRBJ1-5, with 7 positions matching TRBD1. The sequence was collected from a human donor in good health. Some libraries in this study had Jurkat cell RNA spiked in. DNA for the CDR3: TGTGCCAGCAGCTTGAACGAGGGGGCAGGTCAGCCCCAGCATTTT. It is translated as CASSLNEGAGQPQHF.